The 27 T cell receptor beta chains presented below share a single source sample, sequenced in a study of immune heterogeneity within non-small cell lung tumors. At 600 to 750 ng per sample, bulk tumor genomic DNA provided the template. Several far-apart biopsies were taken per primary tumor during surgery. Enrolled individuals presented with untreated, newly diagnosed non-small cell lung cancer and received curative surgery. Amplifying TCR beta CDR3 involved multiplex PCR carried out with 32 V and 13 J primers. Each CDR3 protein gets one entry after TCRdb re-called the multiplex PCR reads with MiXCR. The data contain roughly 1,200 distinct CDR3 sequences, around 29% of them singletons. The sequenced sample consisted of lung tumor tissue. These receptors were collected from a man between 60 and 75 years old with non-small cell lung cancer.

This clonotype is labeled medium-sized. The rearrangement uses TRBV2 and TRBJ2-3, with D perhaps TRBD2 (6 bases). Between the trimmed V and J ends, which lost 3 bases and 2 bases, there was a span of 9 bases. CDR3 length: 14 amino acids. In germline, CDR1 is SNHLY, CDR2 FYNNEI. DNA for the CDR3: TGTGCCAGCAGTGAGACTAGGGACACAGATACGCAGTATTTT. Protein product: CASSETRDTDTQYF.

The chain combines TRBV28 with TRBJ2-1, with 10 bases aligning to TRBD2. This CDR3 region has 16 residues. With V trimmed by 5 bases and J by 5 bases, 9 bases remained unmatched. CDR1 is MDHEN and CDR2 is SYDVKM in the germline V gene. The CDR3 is CASSRPSGGLNNEQFF. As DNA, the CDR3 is TGTGCCAGCAGTCGTCCTAGCGGGGGACTCAACAATGAGCAGTTCTTC.

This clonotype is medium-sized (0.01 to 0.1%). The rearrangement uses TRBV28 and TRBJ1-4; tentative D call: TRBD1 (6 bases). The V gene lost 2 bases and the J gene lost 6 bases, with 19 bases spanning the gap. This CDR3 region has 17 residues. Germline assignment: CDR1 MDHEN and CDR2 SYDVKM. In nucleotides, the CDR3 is TGTGCCAGCAGTTTACGCCCAAATCCGGGACATCATGAAAAACTGTTTTTT. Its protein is CASSLRPNPGHHEKLFF.

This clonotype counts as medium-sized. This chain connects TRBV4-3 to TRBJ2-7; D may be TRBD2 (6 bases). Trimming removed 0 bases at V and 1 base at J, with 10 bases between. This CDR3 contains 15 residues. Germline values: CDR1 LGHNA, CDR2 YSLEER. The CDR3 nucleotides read TGCGCCAGCAGCCAAGAGGGGGACTCATCCTACGAGCAGTACTTC. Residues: CASSQEGDSSYEQYF.

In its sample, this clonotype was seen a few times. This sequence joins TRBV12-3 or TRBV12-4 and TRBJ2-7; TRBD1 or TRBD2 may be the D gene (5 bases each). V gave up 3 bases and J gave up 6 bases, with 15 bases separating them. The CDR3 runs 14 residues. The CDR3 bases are TGTGCCAGCAGTTTGATAGGGACCTGGGGCGAGCAGTACTTC. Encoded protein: CASSLIGTWGEQYF.

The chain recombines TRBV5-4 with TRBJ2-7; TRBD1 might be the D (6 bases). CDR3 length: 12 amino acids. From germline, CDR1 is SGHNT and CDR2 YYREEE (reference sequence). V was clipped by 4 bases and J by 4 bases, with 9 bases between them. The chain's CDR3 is CASSEGQYEQYF. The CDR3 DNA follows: TGTGCCAGCAGCGAGGGACAATACGAGCAGTACTTC.

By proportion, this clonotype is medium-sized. The DNA for the CDR3 is TGCGCCAGCAGCTTTAATGGGGCACACGAGCAGTACTTC. Its translation: CASSFNGAHEQYF. The chain links TRBV5-1 to TRBJ2-7; a weak D match, TRBD1 (5 bases). The germline V gene has CDR1 SGHRS and CDR2 YFSETQ. V dropped 2 bases and J dropped 5 bases, with 11 bases sitting between them. The CDR3 sequence is 13 residues long.

The CDR3 here is CASSQDARSYGYTF. The CDR3 nucleotides read TGCGCCAGCAGCCAAGATGCCAGGTCGTATGGCTACACCTTC. V is TRBV4-1 and J is TRBJ1-2; D is ambiguous. V lost 0 bases, J lost 5 bases, and 10 bases lay in between. The CDR3 totals 14 residues. The V gene's germline CDR1 is MGHRA and CDR2 YSYEKL.

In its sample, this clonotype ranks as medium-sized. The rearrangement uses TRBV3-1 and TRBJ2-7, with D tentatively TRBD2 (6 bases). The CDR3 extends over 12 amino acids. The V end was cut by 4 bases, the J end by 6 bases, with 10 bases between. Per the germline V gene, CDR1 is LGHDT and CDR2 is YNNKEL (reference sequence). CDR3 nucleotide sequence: TGTGCCAGCAGCCCTGGGGAGGCCGAGCAGTACTTC. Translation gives CASSPGEAEQYF.

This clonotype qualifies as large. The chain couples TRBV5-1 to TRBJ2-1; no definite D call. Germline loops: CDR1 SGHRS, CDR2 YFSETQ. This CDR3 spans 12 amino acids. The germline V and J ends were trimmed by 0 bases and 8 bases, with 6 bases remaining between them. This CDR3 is CASSLVFDEQFF. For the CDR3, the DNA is TGCGCCAGCAGCTTGGTTTTCGATGAGCAGTTCTTC.

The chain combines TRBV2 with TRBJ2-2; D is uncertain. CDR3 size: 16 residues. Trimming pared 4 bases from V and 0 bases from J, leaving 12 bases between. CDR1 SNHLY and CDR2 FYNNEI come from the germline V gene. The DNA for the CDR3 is TGTGCCAGCAGTGGTGACGGACCCGCGAACACCGGGGAGCTGTTTTTT. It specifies CASSGDGPANTGELFF. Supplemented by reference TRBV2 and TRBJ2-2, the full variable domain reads EPEVTQTPSHQVTQMGQEVILRCVPISNHLYFYWYRQILGQKVEFLVSFYNNEISEKSEIFDDQFSVERPDGSNFTLKIRSTKLEDSAMYFCASSGDGPANTGELFFGEGSRLTVL.

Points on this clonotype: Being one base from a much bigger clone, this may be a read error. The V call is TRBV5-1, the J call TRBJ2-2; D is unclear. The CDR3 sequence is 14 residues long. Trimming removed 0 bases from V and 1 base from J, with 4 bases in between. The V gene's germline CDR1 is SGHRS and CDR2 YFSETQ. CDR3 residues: CASSLGWNTGELFF. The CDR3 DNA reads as TGCGCCAGCAGCTTGGGGTGGAACACCGGGGAGCTGTTTTTT. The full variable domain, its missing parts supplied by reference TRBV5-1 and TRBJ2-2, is KAGVTQTPRYLIKTRGQQVTLSCSPISGHRSVSWYQQTPGQGLQFLFEYFSETQRNKGNFPGRFSGRQFSNSRSEMNVSTLELGDSALYLCASSLGWNTGELFFGEGSRLTVL.

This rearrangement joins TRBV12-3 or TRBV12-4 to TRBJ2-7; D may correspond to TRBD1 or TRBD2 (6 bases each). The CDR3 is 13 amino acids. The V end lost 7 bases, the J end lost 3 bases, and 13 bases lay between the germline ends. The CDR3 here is CASNGGLSYEQYF. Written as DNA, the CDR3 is TGTGCCAGCAATGGGGGGCTAAGCTACGAGCAGTACTTC.

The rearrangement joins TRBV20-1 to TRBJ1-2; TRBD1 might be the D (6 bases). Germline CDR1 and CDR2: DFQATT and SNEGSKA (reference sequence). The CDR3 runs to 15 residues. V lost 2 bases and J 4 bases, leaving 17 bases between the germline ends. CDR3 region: CSARFGGGAVYGYTF. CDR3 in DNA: TGCAGTGCTAGATTCGGAGGGGGGGCAGTCTATGGCTACACCTTC.

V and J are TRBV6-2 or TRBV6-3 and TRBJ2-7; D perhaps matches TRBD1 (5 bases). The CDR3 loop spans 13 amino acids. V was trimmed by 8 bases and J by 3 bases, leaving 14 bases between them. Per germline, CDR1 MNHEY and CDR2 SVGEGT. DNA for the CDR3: TGTGCCAGCGGGGCAGGGAAGAACTACGAGCAGTACTTC. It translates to CASGAGKNYEQYF.

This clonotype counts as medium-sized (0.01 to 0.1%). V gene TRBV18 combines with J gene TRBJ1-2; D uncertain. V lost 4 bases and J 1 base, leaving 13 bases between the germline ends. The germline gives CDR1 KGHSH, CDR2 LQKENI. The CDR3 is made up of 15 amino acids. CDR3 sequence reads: CASSLHSTNNYGYTF. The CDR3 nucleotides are TGTGCCAGCTCACTCCATTCGACAAATAACTATGGCTACACCTTC.

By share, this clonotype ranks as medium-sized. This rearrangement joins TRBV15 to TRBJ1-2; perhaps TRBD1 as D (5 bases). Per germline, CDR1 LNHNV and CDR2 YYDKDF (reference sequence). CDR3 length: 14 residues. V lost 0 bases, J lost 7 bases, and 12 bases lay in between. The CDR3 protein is CATSRDFAGTGYTF. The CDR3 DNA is TGTGCCACCAGCAGAGATTTCGCAGGGACTGGCTACACCTTC.

The CDR3 protein is CASSYLAGEGEVFF. CDR3 DNA sequence: TGTGCCAGCAGTTATCTAGCGGGAGAAGGTGAGGTGTTCTTC. This chain uses TRBV6-2 or TRBV6-3 with TRBJ2-1; 10 bases fit TRBD2. This CDR3 has 14 residues. In germline, CDR1 is MNHEY, CDR2 SVGEGT. The junction had 11 bases not matched to a gene; V was cut back by 3 bases and J by 15 bases.

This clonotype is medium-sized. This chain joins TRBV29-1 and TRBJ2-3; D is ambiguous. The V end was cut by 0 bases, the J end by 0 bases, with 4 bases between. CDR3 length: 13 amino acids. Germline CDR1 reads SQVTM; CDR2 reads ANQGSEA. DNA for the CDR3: TGCAGCGTTGAAGAGAGAAGCACAGATACGCAGTATTTT. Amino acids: CSVEERSTDTQYF.

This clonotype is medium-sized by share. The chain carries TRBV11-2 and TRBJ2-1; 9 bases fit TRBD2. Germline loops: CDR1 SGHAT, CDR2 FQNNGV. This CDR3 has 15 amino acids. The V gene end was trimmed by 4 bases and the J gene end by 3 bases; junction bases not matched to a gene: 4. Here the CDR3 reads CASSSVAGVYNEQFF. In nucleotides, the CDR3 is TGTGCCAGCAGCTCTGTAGCGGGAGTCTACAATGAGCAGTTCTTC. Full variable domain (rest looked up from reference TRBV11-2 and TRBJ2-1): EAGVAQSPRYKIIEKRQSVAFWCNPISGHATLYWYQQILGQGPKLLIQFQNNGVVDDSQLPKDRFSAERLKGVDSTLKIQPAKLEDSAVYLCASSSVAGVYNEQFFGPGTRLTVL.

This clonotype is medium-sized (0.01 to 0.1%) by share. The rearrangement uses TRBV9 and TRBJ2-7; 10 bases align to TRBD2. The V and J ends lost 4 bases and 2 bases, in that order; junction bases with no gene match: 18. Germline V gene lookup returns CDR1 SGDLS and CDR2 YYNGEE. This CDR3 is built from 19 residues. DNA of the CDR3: TGTGCCAGCAGCCCACAGCGGGAGGGCTCTCACTTTACGACCTACGAGCAGTACTTC. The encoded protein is CASSPQREGSHFTTYEQYF.

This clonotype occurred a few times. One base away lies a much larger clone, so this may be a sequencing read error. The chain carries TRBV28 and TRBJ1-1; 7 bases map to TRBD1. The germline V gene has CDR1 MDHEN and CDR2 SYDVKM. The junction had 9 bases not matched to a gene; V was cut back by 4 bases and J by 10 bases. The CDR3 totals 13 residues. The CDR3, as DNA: TGTGCCAGCAGTTCCGGACAGGACCAGGTAGCTTTCTTT. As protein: CASSSGQDQVAFF.

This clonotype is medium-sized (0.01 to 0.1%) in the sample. CDR3 protein: CASSPGAGRSYEQYF. The CDR3 DNA reads as TGTGCCAGCAGCCCCGGGGCAGGGAGGTCCTACGAGCAGTACTTC. V is TRBV7-9 and J is TRBJ2-7; TRBD2 might be the D (6 bases). Trimming took off 5 bases at V and 1 base at J, with 15 bases between the two ends. Germline V gene sequence: CDR1 SEHNR, CDR2 FQNEAQ (reference sequence). The CDR3 extends over 15 amino acids.

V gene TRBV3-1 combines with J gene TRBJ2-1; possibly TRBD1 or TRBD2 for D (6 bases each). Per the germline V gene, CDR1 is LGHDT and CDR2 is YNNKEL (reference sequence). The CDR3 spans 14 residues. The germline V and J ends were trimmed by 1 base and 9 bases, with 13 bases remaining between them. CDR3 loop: CASSQGLGGGEQFF. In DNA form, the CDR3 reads TGTGCCAGCAGCCAAGGACTAGGGGGTGGTGAGCAGTTCTTC.

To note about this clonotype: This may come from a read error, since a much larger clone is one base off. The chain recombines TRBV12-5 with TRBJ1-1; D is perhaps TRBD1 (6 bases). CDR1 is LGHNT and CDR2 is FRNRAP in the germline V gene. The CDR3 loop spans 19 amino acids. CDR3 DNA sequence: TGTGCTAGTTGTTTGGTACAGGGAGGGTTTGGCGGTATGAACACTGAAGCTTTCTTT. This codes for CASCLVQGGFGGMNTEAFF.

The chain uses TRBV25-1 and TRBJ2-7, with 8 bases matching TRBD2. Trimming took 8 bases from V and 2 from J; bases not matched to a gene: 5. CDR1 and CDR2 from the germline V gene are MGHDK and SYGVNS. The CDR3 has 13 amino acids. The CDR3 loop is CASGSGTTYEQYF. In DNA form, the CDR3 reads TGTGCCAGCGGTAGCGGGACAACCTACGAGCAGTACTTC.

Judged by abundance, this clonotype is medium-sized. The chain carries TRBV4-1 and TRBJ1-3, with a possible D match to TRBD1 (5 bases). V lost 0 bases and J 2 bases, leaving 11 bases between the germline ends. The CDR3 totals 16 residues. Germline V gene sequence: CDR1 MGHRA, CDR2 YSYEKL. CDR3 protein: CASSQEGASPGNTIYF. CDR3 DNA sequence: TGCGCCAGCAGCCAAGAAGGGGCATCTCCTGGAAACACCATATATTTT.